This entry lists 10 T cell receptor beta chains sequenced from one sample in a study of CD8 T cells in ankylosing spondylitis. The study's findings and limits: One TCR beta motif, made up of eight or nine highly homologous variants, appeared characteristic of ankylosing spondylitis blood.

For these TCRs, the target antigens are not known. Each CDR3 protein is one row after TCRdb ran MiXCR on the 5' RACE reads. The sample consists of over 700,000 distinct CDR3 sequences, around 20% of them appearing once. The specimen was blood, either unsorted or a sorted T cell fraction (not recorded which). The receptors were sampled from a male donor with ankylosing spondylitis.

The V gene is TRBV12-3 or TRBV12-4, the J gene TRBJ2-7; D unclear. V was clipped by 6 bases and J by 2 bases, with 11 bases between them. The CDR3 is made up of 13 amino acids. The CDR3 coding sequence is TGTGCCAGCAGCATTTTTGGGACCTACGAGCAGTACTTC. Its protein product is CASSIFGTYEQYF.

The sample holds a few counts of this clonotype. This chain links TRBV5-6 with TRBJ2-1, with 11 nucleotides matching TRBD2. The CDR3 has 16 residues. Trimming removed 3 bases from V and 2 bases from J; junction bases left unmatched: 4. The germline CDR1 and CDR2 sequences are SGHDT and YYEEEE. CDR3 in amino acids: CASSYFSGGAYNEQFF. CDR3 DNA: TGTGCCAGCAGCTACTTTAGCGGGGGGGCCTACAATGAGCAGTTCTTC.

This clonotype was counted a few times. CDR3 sequence (DNA): TGCAGTGCTAGAGACGTCAGGGGGCAAGAGACCCAGTACTTC. This sequence encodes CSARDVRGQETQYF. V usage is TRBV20-1 and J usage is TRBJ2-5; 7 bases fit TRBD1. The CDR3 totals 14 residues. Germline CDR1 DFQATT, CDR2 SNEGSKA (reference sequence). With 0 bases clipped from V and 2 bases from J, the junction kept 3 bases outside the gene matches.

This clonotype has a handful of counts. The chain employs TRBV20-1 and TRBJ2-4, with 9 positions matching TRBD1. This CDR3 is built from 16 residues. V lost 3 bases to trimming and J lost 1 base; unmatched junction nucleotides: 7. Germline V gene sequence: CDR1 DFQATT, CDR2 SNEGSKA (reference sequence). The CDR3 here is CSASGTGSGAKNIQYF. As DNA, the CDR3 is TGCAGTGCTAGTGGGACAGGGTCGGGGGCCAAAAACATTCAGTACTTC.

Only a few counts were recorded for this clonotype. This chain joins TRBV20-1 and TRBJ2-1; TRBD2 matches at 8 bases. The CDR3 contains 15 residues. The V segment lost 0 bases and the J segment 7 bases; nucleotides outside the gene matches: 8. The germline CDR1 and CDR2 sequences are DFQATT and SNEGSKA (reference sequence). Written as DNA, the CDR3 is TGCAGTGCTAGAGATTTCGTGGCGGGGGGTAATGAGCAGTTCTTC. It encodes CSARDFVAGGNEQFF.

CDR3 coding DNA: TGCAGCGCCCGTCCCACAATGAACACTGAAGCTTTCTTT. Amino acid sequence: CSARPTMNTEAFF. The chain joins TRBV29-1 to TRBJ1-1; D is ambiguous. CDR1 and CDR2 (germline): SQVTM, ANQGSEA. V was pared by 7 bases and J by 0 bases, with 12 bases between. The CDR3 loop spans 13 amino acids.

In this sample, this clonotype turned up a few times. The chain links TRBV4-1 to TRBJ2-5, with D maybe TRBD1 (5 bases). The germline V gene has CDR1 MGHRA and CDR2 YSYEKL. The CDR3 contains 13 residues. V lost 2 bases and J lost 4, with 8 bases in between. In DNA, the CDR3 is TGCGCCAGCAGCCAACAAAGGGGAGAGACCCAGTACTTC. Its protein is CASSQQRGETQYF.

A few counts support this clonotype. The V call is TRBV15, the J call TRBJ2-2; D is uncertain. This CDR3 contains 17 residues. Trimming stripped 1 base from V and 1 base from J, with 13 bases between. Germline lookup yields CDR1 LNHNV and CDR2 YYDKDF (reference sequence). The CDR3, as DNA: TGTGCCACCAGCAGAGTCCGGGCACCTAGGAACACCGGGGAGCTGTTTTTT. This sequence encodes CATSRVRAPRNTGELFF.

This clonotype was picked up many times. The rearrangement uses TRBV7-6 and TRBJ2-7; 7 bases align to TRBD1. The CDR3 loop spans 14 amino acids. The V gene end was trimmed by 5 bases and the J gene end by 1 base; junction bases not matched to a gene: 5. Per the germline V gene, CDR1 is SGHVS and CDR2 is FNYEAQ. The CDR3, as DNA: TGTGCCAGCAGCCAAGACAGGGCGTCCTACGAGCAGTACTTC. It encodes CASSQDRASYEQYF.

This clonotype was counted a few times. The rearrangement links TRBV9 to TRBJ2-1, with 8 bases identical to TRBD2. The CDR3 is 15 residues long. Germline CDR1 and CDR2: SGDLS and YYNGEE. V shed 0 bases, J shed 2 bases, and the junction held 1 base outside the gene matches. In nucleotides, the CDR3 is TGTGCCAGCAGCGTAGGCGGGGGGCCCTACAATGAGCAGTTCTTC. It translates to CASSVGGGPYNEQFF.